The subject of this entry is one T cell receptor beta chain. Cohort 3 recovery required two negative PCRs, clearance, or symptom resolution. The data originate from a study of blood T cell repertoires in COVID-19. Study as a whole: The samples span acute and convalescent COVID-19 from the United States, Italy and Spain.

Generated by immunoSEQ multiplex PCR, the TCRdb table keeps only in-frame clones and is missing some. Among approximately 150,000 clones, roughly 80% were seen once, and the ten largest hold roughly 8%. This CDR3 is 15 amino acids long. The V gene end was trimmed by 0 bases and the J gene end by 3 bases; junction bases not matched to a gene: 4. Looked up from germline, CDR1 is SEHNR and CDR2 is FQNEAQ (reference sequence). The rearrangement joins TRBV7-9 to TRBJ2-7, with 8 bases matching TRBD2. What was sequenced was PBMCs or T cells enriched from blood (not recorded which). The sequence came from a woman aged 45 to 65 who had recovered from COVID-19. This CDR3 reads CASSLAASGYYEQYF. CDR3 nucleotide sequence: TGTGCCAGCAGCTTAGCGGCTAGCGGGTACTACGAGCAGTACTTC.